Sequencing of this T cell receptor beta chain was carried out in a study of T-cell reconstitution after alpha-beta-depleted transplantation in children. A word on this clonotype: Its target is unknown.

J gave up 2 bases and V 5 bases, and 9 bases lay outside the gene matches. Germline CDR1 SGHTA, CDR2 FQGNSA. The CDR3 has 17 residues. General observations from the study: Diversity and T-cell counts at one year after transplant derived mostly from new T cells.

A TCRbeta library incorporating unique molecular identifiers was prepared. TCRdb fed the PCR reads into MiXCR, producing one record per CDR3 protein. Among 90,000 to 100,000 distinct CDR3 sequences listed, 20% to 30% were seen once. The sequence came from a boy aged 2 to 9 with acute lymphoblastic leukemia, due to receive a stem cell transplant. The sequenced sample was PBMCs, obtained before TCRalphabeta/CD19-depleted stem cell transplant. The rearrangement joins TRBV7-2 to TRBJ2-7, with 13 bases that match TRBD2. The CDR3 sequence: CASSPRLAGGLPYEQYF. CDR3 sequence (DNA): TGTGCCAGCAGCCCCAGACTAGCGGGAGGCCTCCCCTACGAGCAGTACTTC.